This T cell receptor (beta chain) was recovered during a study of blood T cell repertoires in COVID-19. Self-reported history from a screening survey and questionnaire set each donor's cohort. Repertoires were generated with immunoSEQ multiplex PCR, while TCRdb's copy carries only in-frame clones and drops some. The sample carries more than 200,000 clones, 70% to 90% recorded once. This clone turned up a few times. Sequences were obtained from PBMCs or T cells enriched from blood (not recorded which). This TCR was recovered from a middle-aged woman with acute COVID-19.

Here the CDR3 DNA reads TGTGCCAGCAGTTACTTGACAGGGGAAATCTACAATGAGCAGTTCTTC. Translating it yields CASSYLTGEIYNEQFF. The chain carries TRBV6-2 or TRBV6-3 and TRBJ2-1; 8 positions agree with TRBD1. Germline V gene lookup returns CDR1 MNHEY and CDR2 SVGEGT. V lost 1 base to trimming and J lost 3 bases; unmatched junction nucleotides: 5. CDR3 length equals 16 residues.